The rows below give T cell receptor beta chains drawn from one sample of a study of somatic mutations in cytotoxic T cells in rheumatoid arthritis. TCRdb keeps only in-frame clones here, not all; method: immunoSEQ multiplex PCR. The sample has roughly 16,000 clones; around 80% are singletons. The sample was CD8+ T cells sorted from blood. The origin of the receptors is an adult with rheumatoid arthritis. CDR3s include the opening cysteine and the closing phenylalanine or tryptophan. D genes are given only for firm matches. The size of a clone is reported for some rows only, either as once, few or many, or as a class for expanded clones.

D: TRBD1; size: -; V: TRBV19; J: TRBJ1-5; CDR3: CATRTGNNQPQHF; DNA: TGTGCCACCCGGACAGGGAACAATCAGCCCCAGCATTTT
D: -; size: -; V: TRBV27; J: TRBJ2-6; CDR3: CASSLGVGALSGANVLTF; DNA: TGTGCCAGCAGTTTAGGGGTAGGGGCGCTCTCTGGGGCCAACGTCCTGACTTTC
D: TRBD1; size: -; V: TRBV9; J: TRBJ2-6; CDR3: CASSMNRDRRYSGANVLTF; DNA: TGTGCCAGCAGCATGAACCGGGACAGGAGATACTCTGGGGCCAACGTCCTGACTTTC
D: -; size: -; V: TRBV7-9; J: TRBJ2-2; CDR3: CASSTGTLTGELFF; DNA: TGTGCCAGCAGTACCGGGACCCTCACCGGGGAGCTGTTTTTT
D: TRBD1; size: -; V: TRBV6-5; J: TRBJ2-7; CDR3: CASSYGTGGYEQYF; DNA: TGTGCCAGCAGTTACGGGACAGGGGGGTACGAGCAGTACTTC
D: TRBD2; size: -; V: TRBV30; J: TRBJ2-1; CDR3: CAWSLSGGASYNEQFF; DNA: TGTGCCTGGAGCCTCTCGGGGGGGGCCTCCTACAATGAGCAGTTCTTC
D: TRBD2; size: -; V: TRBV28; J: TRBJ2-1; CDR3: CASRQLAGGPNEQFF; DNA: TGTGCCAGCAGACAACTAGCGGGGGGCCCCAATGAGCAGTTCTTC
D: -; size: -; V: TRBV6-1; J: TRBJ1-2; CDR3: CATSPRGTDRNGYTF; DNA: TGTGCCACCTCTCCCAGGGGTACTGATCGAAATGGCTACACCTTC
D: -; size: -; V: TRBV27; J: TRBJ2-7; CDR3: CASSITGPSYEQYF; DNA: TGTGCCAGCAGTATCACGGGGCCCTCCTACGAGCAGTACTTC
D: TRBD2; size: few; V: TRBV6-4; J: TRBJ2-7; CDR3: CASSDLPGTRLSEQYF; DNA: TGTGCCAGCAGTGACTTACCCGGGACTAGATTGAGTGAGCAGTACTTC
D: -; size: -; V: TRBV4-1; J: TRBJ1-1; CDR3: CASSQDWAGGHTEAFF; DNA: TGCGCCAGCAGCCAAGATTGGGCGGGAGGACACACTGAAGCTTTCTTT
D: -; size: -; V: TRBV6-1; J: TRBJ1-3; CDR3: CASRGPSPTIYF; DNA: TGTGCCAGCAGGGGACCCTCACCCACCATATATTTT
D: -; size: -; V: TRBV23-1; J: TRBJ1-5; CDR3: CAAGQGLNQPQHF; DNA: TGCGCCGCGGGGCAGGGCCTCAATCAGCCCCAGCATTTT
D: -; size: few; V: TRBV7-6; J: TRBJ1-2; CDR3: CASSLGGGYGAYGYTF; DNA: TGTGCCAGCAGCTTAGGGGGGGGATACGGAGCCTATGGCTACACCTTC
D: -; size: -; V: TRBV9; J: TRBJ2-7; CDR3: CASSVGVDEQYF; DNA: TGTGCCAGCAGCGTAGGGGTGGACGAGCAGTACTTC
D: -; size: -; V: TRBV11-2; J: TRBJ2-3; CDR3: CASSLDWGGAGQDTQYF; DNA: TGTGCCAGCAGCTTAGATTGGGGCGGGGCTGGTCAAGATACGCAGTATTTT
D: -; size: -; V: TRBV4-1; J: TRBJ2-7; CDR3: CASSQGADSYEQYF; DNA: TGCGCCAGCAGCCAAGGGGCCGACTCCTACGAGCAGTACTTC
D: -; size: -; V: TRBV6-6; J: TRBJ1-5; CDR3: CASSQRGRGGQPQHF; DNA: TGTGCCAGCAGCCAAAGGGGACGGGGAGGCCAGCCCCAGCATTTT
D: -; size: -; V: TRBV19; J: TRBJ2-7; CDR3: CASSINENYEQYF; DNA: TGTGCCAGTAGTATAAATGAGAACTACGAGCAGTACTTC
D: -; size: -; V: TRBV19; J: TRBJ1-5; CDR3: CASTWGGPGQPQHF; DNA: TGTGCCAGTACGTGGGGGGGCCCTGGTCAGCCCCAGCATTTT
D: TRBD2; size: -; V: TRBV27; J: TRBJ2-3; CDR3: CASRLGLAGARGTDTQYF; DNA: TGTGCCAGCAGACTGGGACTAGCGGGGGCCCGGGGCACAGATACGCAGTATTTT
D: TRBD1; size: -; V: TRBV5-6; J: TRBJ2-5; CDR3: CASSATGVETQYF; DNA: TGTGCCAGCAGCGCAACAGGGGTGGAGACCCAGTACTTC
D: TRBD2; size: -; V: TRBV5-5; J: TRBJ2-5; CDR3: CASTPSLRGGGRGETQYF; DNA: TGTGCCAGCACCCCCAGCTTGCGGGGGGGCGGGCGTGGGGAGACCCAGTACTTC
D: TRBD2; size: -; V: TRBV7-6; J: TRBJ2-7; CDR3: CASSPTSGGTYEQYF; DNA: TGTGCCAGCAGCCCAACTAGCGGGGGTACCTACGAGCAGTACTTC
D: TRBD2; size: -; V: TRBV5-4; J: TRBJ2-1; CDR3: CASSLSGGLPRQFF; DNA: TGTGCCAGCAGCTTGAGCGGGGGGCTCCCGCGGCAGTTCTTC
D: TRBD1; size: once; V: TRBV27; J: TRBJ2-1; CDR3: CASSPRGNNEQFF; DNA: TGTGCCAGCAGTCCCAGGGGGAACAATGAGCAGTTCTTC
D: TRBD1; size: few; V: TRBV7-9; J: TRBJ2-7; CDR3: CASSSGQGASYEQYF; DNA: TGTGCCAGCAGCAGCGGACAGGGGGCCTCCTACGAGCAGTACTTC
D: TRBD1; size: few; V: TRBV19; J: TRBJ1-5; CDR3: CASSIPQGASGQPQHF; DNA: TGTGCCAGTAGTATTCCACAGGGGGCATCGGGTCAGCCCCAGCATTTT
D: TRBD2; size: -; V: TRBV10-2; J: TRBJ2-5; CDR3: CASRPGTSKETQYF; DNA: TGCGCCAGCAGACCAGGGACTAGCAAAGAGACCCAGTACTTC
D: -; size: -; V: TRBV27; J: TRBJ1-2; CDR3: CASSLSNLGAGAFGYTF; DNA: TGTGCCAGCAGTTTATCGAATCTCGGGGCAGGTGCTTTTGGCTACACCTTC
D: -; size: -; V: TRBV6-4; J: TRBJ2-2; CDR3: CASSEDTDTGELFF; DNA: TGTGCCAGCAGTGAAGACACCGACACCGGGGAGCTGTTTTTT
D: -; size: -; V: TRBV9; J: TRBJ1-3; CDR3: CASSVGGPGNTIYF; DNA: TGTGCCAGCAGCGTCGGCGGGCCGGGAAACACCATATATTTT
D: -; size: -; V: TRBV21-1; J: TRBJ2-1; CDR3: CASSKGAGASYNEQFF; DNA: TGTGCCAGCAGCAAAGGCGCGGGGGCCTCCTACAATGAGCAGTTCTTC
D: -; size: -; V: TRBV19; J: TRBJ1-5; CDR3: CATLEPRSNQPQHF; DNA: TGTGCCACCTTGGAACCACGGAGCAATCAGCCCCAGCATTTT
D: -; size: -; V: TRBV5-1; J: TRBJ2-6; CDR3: CASSITLQLSGANVLTF; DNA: TGCGCCAGCAGCATCACATTACAGCTCTCTGGGGCCAACGTCCTGACTTTC
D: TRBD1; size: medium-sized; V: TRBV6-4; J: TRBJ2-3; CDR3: CASSKTGGTDTQYF; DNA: TGTGCCAGCAGCAAGACAGGGGGCACAGATACGCAGTATTTT
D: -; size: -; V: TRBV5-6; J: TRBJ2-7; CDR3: CASSTVLQGLTYEQYF; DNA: TGTGCCAGCAGCACCGTTCTACAGGGTTTAACCTACGAGCAGTACTTC
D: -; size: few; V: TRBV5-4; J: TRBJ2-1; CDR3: CASSLYNEQFF; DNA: TGTGCCAGCAGCCTGTACAATGAGCAGTTCTTC
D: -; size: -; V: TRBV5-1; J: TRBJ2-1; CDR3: CASSLAGVYNEQFF; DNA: TGCGCCAGCAGCTTGGCGGGGGTTTACAATGAGCAGTTCTTC
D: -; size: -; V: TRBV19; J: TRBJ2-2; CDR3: CASSYPTGELFF; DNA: TGTGCCAGTAGCTATCCGACCGGGGAGCTGTTTTTT
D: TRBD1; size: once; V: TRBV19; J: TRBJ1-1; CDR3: CASSSGTGGFRDTEAFF; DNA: TGTGCCAGTAGTTCCGGGACAGGGGGCTTTCGGGACACTGAAGCTTTCTTT
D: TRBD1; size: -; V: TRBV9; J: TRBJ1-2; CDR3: CASRAGMGTGGEIGGYTF; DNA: TGTGCCAGCAGAGCAGGTATGGGGACAGGGGGCGAAATTGGCGGCTACACCTTC
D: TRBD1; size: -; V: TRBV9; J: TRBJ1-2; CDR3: CASRVDREYTF; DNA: TGTGCCAGCAGGGTTGACAGGGAATATACCTTC
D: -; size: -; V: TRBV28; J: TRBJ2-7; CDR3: CASTGVTSYEQYF; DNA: TGTGCCAGCACGGGGGTAACATCCTACGAGCAGTACTTC
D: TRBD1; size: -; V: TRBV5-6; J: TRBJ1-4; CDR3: CASSTGQGLGEKLFF; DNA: TGTGCCAGCAGCACGGGACAGGGTTTGGGCGAAAAACTGTTTTTT
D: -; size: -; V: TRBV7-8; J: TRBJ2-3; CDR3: CASSYQGFSTDTQYF; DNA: TGTGCCAGCAGCTATCAGGGGTTCAGCACAGATACGCAGTATTTT
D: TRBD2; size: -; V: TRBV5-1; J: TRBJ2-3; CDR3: CASSRPGLAGATSKDTQYF; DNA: TGCGCCAGCAGCCGGCCGGGACTAGCGGGGGCGACGTCAAAAGATACGCAGTATTTT
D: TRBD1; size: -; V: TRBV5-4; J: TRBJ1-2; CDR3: CASSHRSGGMGGYTF; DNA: TGTGCCAGCAGCCATAGGTCAGGGGGCATGGGTGGCTACACCTTC
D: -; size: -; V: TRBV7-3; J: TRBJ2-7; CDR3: CASSLQAGYEQYF; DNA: TGTGCCAGCAGCTTACAAGCAGGCTACGAGCAGTACTTC
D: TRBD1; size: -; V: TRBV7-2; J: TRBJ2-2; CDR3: CASSLTGQGTGELFF; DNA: TGTGCCAGCAGCTTGACAGGGCAAGGAACCGGGGAGCTGTTTTTT
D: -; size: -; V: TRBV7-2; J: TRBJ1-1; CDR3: CASSLGPFAFF; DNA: TGTGCCAGCAGCTTAGGCCCCTTTGCTTTCTTT
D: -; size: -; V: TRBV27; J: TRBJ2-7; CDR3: CASSFGPRGEQYF; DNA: TGTGCCAGCAGTTTTGGCCCGCGGGGCGAGCAGTACTTC
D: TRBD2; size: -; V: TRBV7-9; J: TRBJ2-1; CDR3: CASMRGGVHEQFF; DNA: TGTGCCAGCATGCGGGGGGGCGTGCATGAGCAGTTCTTC
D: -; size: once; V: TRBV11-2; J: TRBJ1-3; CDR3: CASSATLQARGNTIYF; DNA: TGTGCCAGCAGCGCAACCCTACAGGCGCGTGGAAACACCATATATTTT